These 29 T cell receptor beta chains were all obtained from the same sample, sequenced in a study of cytomegalovirus exposure and HLA in healthy donors. Data came from immunoSEQ multiplex PCR; TCRdb stores just in-frame clones and leaves some out. Of fewer than 200,000 clones listed, roughly nine tenths are singletons. The sequenced sample consisted of PBMCs. These receptors came from a young woman in good health and CMV-seronegative.

The chain joins TRBV6-5 to TRBJ2-7; D unclear. Germline assignment: CDR1 MNHEY and CDR2 SVGAGI. The V end lost 2 bases, the J end lost 1 base, and 9 bases lay between the germline ends. The CDR3 is 14 residues long. The CDR3 DNA reads as TGTGCCAGCAGTTACGCTCAATCGTCCTACGAGCAGTACTTC. It specifies CASSYAQSSYEQYF.

The chain recombines TRBV4-2 with TRBJ2-7; D may match TRBD1 or TRBD2 (5 bases each). The germline gives CDR1 LGHNA, CDR2 YNFKEQ. The V gene lost 1 base and the J gene lost 7 bases, with 14 bases spanning the gap. The CDR3 has 14 residues. CDR3 nucleotide sequence: TGTGCCAGCAGCCAAGCGTCGGGGCGGAGTGAGCAGTACTTC. It translates to CASSQASGRSEQYF.

The chain employs TRBV7-3 and TRBJ1-2; D may be TRBD1 (6 bases). Trimming left V 3 bases short and J 8 bases short, with 13 bases between. This CDR3 region has 13 residues. In germline, CDR1 is SGHTA, CDR2 FQGTGA. CDR3 DNA: TGTGCCAGCAGCTTTCAGGGGTCAGACGGCTACACCTTC. This codes for CASSFQGSDGYTF.

V usage is TRBV28 and J usage is TRBJ1-1; D is uncertain. Germline CDR1 and CDR2: MDHEN and SYDVKM. V lost 4 bases, J lost 3 bases, and 3 bases lay in between. The CDR3 covers 11 residues. The CDR3 DNA reads as TGTGCCAGCAGTTACTACACTGAAGCTTTCTTT. Translating it yields CASSYYTEAFF.

V is TRBV30 and J is TRBJ2-4; D is ambiguous. Trimming took 6 bases from V and 0 from J, leaving 15 bases between them. Germline CDR1 reads GTSNPN; CDR2 reads SVGIG (reference sequence). The CDR3 is 15 amino acids. The CDR3 spells CACRADKLAKNIQYF. The CDR3, as DNA: TGTGCCTGCCGAGCTGACAAGCTAGCCAAAAACATTCAGTACTTC.

This clone was counted a few times. The rearrangement uses TRBV14 and TRBJ2-5; D gene unclear. Trimming removed 1 base at V and 4 bases at J, with 1 base between. From germline, CDR1 is SGHDN and CDR2 FVKESK. This CDR3 region has 11 residues. CDR3 nucleotides: TGTGCCAGCAGCCAAGCAGAGACCCAGTACTTC. This sequence encodes CASSQAETQYF.

The chain uses TRBV7-8 and TRBJ2-7; perhaps TRBD2 as D (5 bases). CDR1 SGHVS and CDR2 FQNEAQ come from the germline V gene. V lost 7 bases and J lost 5, with 15 bases in between. The CDR3 spans 13 residues. The CDR3 spells CASKNRGSHEQYF. The CDR3, as DNA: TGTGCCAGCAAAAATCGGGGTTCCCACGAGCAGTACTTC.

This clone was seen more than once but under ten times. The rearrangement uses TRBV28 and TRBJ2-7, with 12 nucleotides matching TRBD1. With 5 bases clipped from V and 5 bases from J, the junction kept 10 bases outside the gene matches. There are 16 residues in the CDR3. Germline assignment: CDR1 MDHEN and CDR2 SYDVKM. As DNA, the CDR3 is TGTGCCAGCAGTCCAACTCTGGGACAGGGGGCTCACGAGCAGTACTTC. This encodes CASSPTLGQGAHEQYF.

This chain links TRBV18 with TRBJ2-7; 9 bases are shared with TRBD1. The germline V gene has CDR1 KGHSH and CDR2 LQKENI. Trimming cost V 3 bases and J 6 bases; bases outside gene matches: 9. The CDR3 length is 15 residues. The CDR3 is CASSPPRTGALEQYF. For the CDR3, the DNA is TGTGCCAGCTCACCGCCCAGGACAGGGGCTCTCGAGCAGTACTTC.

A single count supports this clone. The CDR3 bases are TGTGCCAGCAGTTCGTCTGAGCAGGGCTCCTACGAGCAGTACTTC. It is translated as CASSSSEQGSYEQYF. V is TRBV27 and J is TRBJ2-7; TRBD1 is a possible D gene (5 bases). This CDR3 spans 15 amino acids. V shed 4 bases and J shed 0 bases, with 13 bases lying between them. Germline loops: CDR1 MNHEY, CDR2 SMNVEV (reference sequence).

This clone appeared once. This rearrangement joins TRBV7-6 to TRBJ2-1; 8 nucleotides align to TRBD2. With 4 bases clipped from V and 7 bases from J, the junction kept 9 bases outside the gene matches. The CDR3 length is 15 residues. Germline V gene data show CDR1 as SGHVS and CDR2 as FNYEAQ. The CDR3, as DNA: TGTGCCAGCAGCTCGAACGTAGCGGGATTGAATGAGCAGTTCTTC. It codes for CASSSNVAGLNEQFF.

This chain joins TRBV29-1 and TRBJ1-5; no firm D call. Trimming stripped 1 base from V and 6 bases from J, with 25 bases between. Germline assignment: CDR1 SQVTM and CDR2 ANQGSEA. This CDR3 is 18 amino acids long. As DNA, the CDR3 is TGCAGCGTTGAAGCGCCAGAGGACTTACCCCAGGACTGTCAGCCCCAGCATTTT. Encoded protein: CSVEAPEDLPQDCQPQHF.

V and J are TRBV29-1 and TRBJ2-1, with D hard to call. The V and J ends lost 7 bases and 5 bases respectively, with 12 bases between them. Germline assignment: CDR1 SQVTM and CDR2 ANQGSEA. There are 12 residues in the CDR3. The CDR3 nucleotides read TGCAGCGCCTGGCAGTCGAACAATGAGCAGTTCTTC. It specifies CSAWQSNNEQFF.

A single count supports this clone. The chain is built from TRBV15 and TRBJ2-1, with 10 bases that match TRBD2. The CDR3 has 20 residues. Germline CDR1 reads LNHNV; CDR2 reads YYDKDF (reference sequence). Germline trimming cut 1 base from V and 8 bases from J; bases unmatched to any gene: 20. CDR3 bases: TGTGCCACCAGCAGAGGGGAGACCAGTCGGCTAGCGGGAGTGGTCTATGAGCAGTTCTTC. It is translated as CATSRGETSRLAGVVYEQFF.

The chain has TRBV27 and TRBJ2-3; TRBD1 might be the D (5 bases). Trimming removed 6 bases at V and 2 bases at J, with 9 bases between. The CDR3 runs to 13 residues. Germline assignment: CDR1 MNHEY and CDR2 SMNVEV (reference sequence). CDR3 nucleotide sequence: TGTGCCAGCAGCCCGACAGTCACAGATACGCAGTATTTT. It codes for CASSPTVTDTQYF.

The gene calls are TRBV9 and TRBJ1-3; a weak D match, TRBD1 (6 bases). The germline gives CDR1 SGDLS, CDR2 YYNGEE. The CDR3 runs 13 residues. Trimming removed 3 bases from V and 4 bases from J, with 8 bases in between. The CDR3 nucleotides read TGTGCCAGCAGCGGGGGACAAGGAAACACCATATATTTT. The encoded protein is CASSGGQGNTIYF.

V is TRBV7-6 and J is TRBJ2-2; D might be TRBD1 (5 bases). CDR3 size: 15 residues. The V gene lost 5 bases and the J gene lost 1 base, with 11 bases spanning the gap. CDR1 SGHVS and CDR2 FNYEAQ come from the germline V gene. The CDR3 region has the DNA TGTGCCAGCAGCCCCTGGACACGGAACACCGGGGAGCTGTTTTTT. Its protein is CASSPWTRNTGELFF.

J is TRBJ2-1 and V is TRBV11-3; TRBD2 aligns across 12 bases. Germline trimming cut 4 bases from V and 9 bases from J; bases unmatched to any gene: 7. The CDR3 is 15 amino acids. Looked up from germline, CDR1 is SGHNT and CDR2 is YENEEA. CDR3 amino acids: CASSSKTSGSGEQFF. The CDR3 DNA reads TGTGCCAGCAGCTCTAAGACTAGCGGGAGCGGTGAGCAGTTCTTC.

The chain is built from TRBV9 and TRBJ2-7, with 10 bases that match TRBD1. CDR1 and CDR2 (germline): SGDLS, YYNGEE. The CDR3 spans 15 residues. V lost 3 bases to trimming and J lost 7 bases; unmatched junction nucleotides: 10. Here the CDR3 DNA reads TGTGCCAGCAGCGCCGGGACAGGGGATAAGCGGGAGCAGTACTTC. Encoded protein: CASSAGTGDKREQYF.

J is TRBJ2-7 and V is TRBV4-3; 9 positions agree with TRBD1. J lost 2 bases, V lost 0 bases, and 2 bases had no gene match. The V gene's germline CDR1 is LGHNA and CDR2 YSLEER. The CDR3 has 15 amino acids. The CDR3 here is CASSQEGTGPYEQYF. CDR3 in DNA: TGCGCCAGCAGCCAAGAGGGGACAGGGCCCTACGAGCAGTACTTC.

This clone was picked up one time. V is TRBV30 and J is TRBJ1-1, with D maybe TRBD1 (5 bases). This CDR3 is built from 12 residues. V was trimmed by 1 base and J by 6 bases, leaving 9 bases between them. Per germline, CDR1 GTSNPN and CDR2 SVGIG (reference sequence). DNA of the CDR3: TGTGCCTGGAGTGCAGGGTTAGCTGAAGCTTTCTTT. Translation: CAWSAGLAEAFF.

This rearrangement joins TRBV28 to TRBJ1-3; 7 bases map to TRBD1. The CDR3 contains 14 residues. Germline CDR1 is MDHEN and CDR2 is SYDVKM. V was clipped by 7 bases and J by 3 bases; unmatched bases: 6. The CDR3 sequence: CASNLGTVGNTIYF. The CDR3 coding sequence is TGTGCCAGCAACTTGGGGACAGTTGGAAACACCATATATTTT.

The chain combines TRBV5-1 with TRBJ1-4; TRBD1 matches 8 bases. V was clipped by 0 bases and J by 8 bases; unmatched bases: 12. Per germline, CDR1 SGHRS and CDR2 YFSETQ. The CDR3 has 17 residues. Here the CDR3 DNA reads TGCGCCAGCAGCTTGGCAGTCGGGACAGGAGTTGGGGAAAAACTGTTTTTT. Its protein is CASSLAVGTGVGEKLFF.

This clone has a single count. The rearrangement uses TRBV5-4 and TRBJ2-3; 8 bases are a match to TRBD1. Germline V gives CDR1 SGHNT, CDR2 YYREEE (reference sequence). The CDR3 loop spans 14 amino acids. J was trimmed by 6 bases and V by 0 bases; bases with no gene match: 3. In DNA, the CDR3 is TGTGCCAGCAGCTTGGACAGGGGGTTGGATACGCAGTATTTT. This sequence encodes CASSLDRGLDTQYF. Complete variable domain (other parts from reference TRBV5-4 and TRBJ2-3): ETGVTQSPTHLIKTRGQQVTLRCSSQSGHNTVSWYQQALGQGPQFIFQYYREEENGRGNFPPRFSGLQFPNYSSELNVNALELDDSALYLCASSLDRGLDTQYFGPGTRLTVL.

The chain recombines TRBV27 with TRBJ2-1; D is uncertain. The CDR3 loop spans 18 amino acids. V lost 6 bases and J 0 bases, leaving 21 bases between the germline ends. The germline V gene has CDR1 MNHEY and CDR2 SMNVEV (reference sequence). The DNA of the CDR3 is TGTGCCAGCAGCCATGGCGCCCAAACCTTTAGCTCCTACAATGAGCAGTTCTTC. Translating gives CASSHGAQTFSSYNEQFF.

Here the CDR3 reads CASSPLSGANVLTF. The CDR3 nucleotides read TGTGCCAGCAGCCCCCTCTCTGGGGCCAACGTCCTGACTTTC. The rearrangement joins TRBV9 to TRBJ2-6, with D unclear. Germline loops: CDR1 SGDLS, CDR2 YYNGEE. There are 14 residues in the CDR3. The V gene lost 4 bases and the J gene lost 0 bases, with 5 bases spanning the gap. The variable domain in full, with the rest retrieved from reference TRBV9 and TRBJ2-6, is DSGVTQTPKHLITATGQRVTLRCSPRSGDLSVYWYQQSLDQGLQFLIQYYNGEERAKGNILERFSAQQFPDLHSELNLSSLELGDSALYFCASSPLSGANVLTFGAGSRLTVL.

The chain is built from TRBV5-4 and TRBJ1-5; D gene unclear. This CDR3 is 12 amino acids long. Per germline, CDR1 SGHNT and CDR2 YYREEE (reference sequence). Trimming pared 7 bases from V and 9 bases from J, leaving 14 bases between. CDR3 in DNA: TGTGCCAGCTCCTCCGGTACGGGGCCCCAGCATTTT. Translation: CASSSGTGPQHF.

The chain has TRBV27 and TRBJ2-7, with 9 bases lining up with TRBD1. Germline CDR1 reads MNHEY; CDR2 reads SMNVEV (reference sequence). The CDR3 runs 15 residues. V shed 6 bases, J shed 0 bases, and the junction held 6 bases outside the gene matches. Here the CDR3 reads CASRPRTGASYEQYF. DNA of the CDR3: TGTGCCAGCAGACCGCGGACAGGGGCCTCCTACGAGCAGTACTTC.

The chain joins TRBV6-6 to TRBJ1-2; D gene unclear. Germline values: CDR1 MNHNY, CDR2 SVGAGI (reference sequence). With 4 bases removed from V and 6 bases from J, the gap between germline ends came to 21 bases. CDR3 length: 16 amino acids. The CDR3 nucleotides are TGTGCCAGCAGTTCTTTCGGACCGCGTTTTCGCCATGGCTACACCTTC. Translated, it gives CASSSFGPRFRHGYTF.